These T cell receptor beta chains were read from a single sample in a study of blood T cell repertoires in COVID-19. Sequencing was performed with immunoSEQ multiplex PCR; in TCRdb, only in-frame clones are kept and a portion is missing. The table has about 170,000 clones, roughly 80% seen once. The sample comprised peripheral blood. The receptors originated from a woman older than 75 with COVID-19, enrolled during active disease. The conserved cysteine and the conserved F or W are not part of the CDR3 here. Rows may omit the clone size; those that give it use once, few, many or a size class.

J,V,size,CDR3
TRBJ1-2,TRBV10-1,.,ASSPRTGASYT
TRBJ1-5,TRBV5-1,.,ASSPGTERDMPQH
TRBJ2-3,TRBV12-3/TRBV12-4,.,ASREVGGATQY
TRBJ2-7,TRBV18,.,ASSPRRGGEQY
TRBJ1-5,TRBV2,.,ASSELSRQPQH
TRBJ2-1,TRBV5-1,.,ASSPAGRDQYNEQF
TRBJ2-3,TRBV5-1,.,ASSLASLDTQY
TRBJ1-2,TRBV6-5,.,ASTRVPNYGYT
TRBJ2-7,TRBV5-4,.,ASSRVLAGSTYEQY
TRBJ2-3,TRBV6-5,.,ASKVGLGTDTQY
TRBJ1-3,TRBV7-9,.,ASTGQGLSSGNTIY
TRBJ1-2,TRBV28,.,ASTRPGNYGYT
TRBJ1-5,TRBV5-1,once,ASSPGGTGANQPQH
TRBJ1-1,TRBV5-6,.,ASSLDPTLASEAF
TRBJ2-3,TRBV19,.,ASSIAVPGDTQY
TRBJ1-2,TRBV18,.,ASSPPPPGGYGYT
TRBJ1-1,TRBV5-1,.,ASSLAAGQGTEAF
TRBJ1-4,TRBV6-1,.,ASSEWDSNEKLF
TRBJ2-1,TRBV27,.,ASSPGWNEQF
TRBJ2-1,TRBV27,.,ASSLYVAGGSYNEQF
TRBJ2-5,TRBV9,.,ASLILAGKETQY
TRBJ1-2,TRBV6-5,.,ASSPSGLFNYGYT
TRBJ1-1,TRBV3-1/TRBV3-2,.,ASSQESVNTEAF
TRBJ2-3,TRBV5-3,.,ARSLLTGTSGGTTDTQY
TRBJ2-2,TRBV27,.,ASSQTGGRAGELF
TRBJ2-7,TRBV4-2,few,ASSHRPPTAGGPYEQY
TRBJ1-2,TRBV6-5,.,ASGLEGGYGYT
TRBJ2-5,TRBV12-3/TRBV12-4,.,ASSYRGEETQY
TRBJ2-5,TRBV7-8,.,ASSRQETQY
TRBJ2-7,TRBV7-6,.,ASSLESSGNSYEQY
TRBJ2-1,TRBV6-5,.,ASSYVRRVSYNEQF
TRBJ1-5,TRBV5-1,.,ASSPSGQPQH
TRBJ2-3,TRBV5-1,few,ASSPSGARTDTQY
TRBJ2-5,TRBV19,.,ASSSQGFSETQY
TRBJ2-6,TRBV5-1,.,ASSAQQGTGANVLT
TRBJ2-5,TRBV28,.,ASSSTGDQETQY
TRBJ1-4,TRBV18,.,ASSPGPGMGHEKLF
TRBJ2-5,TRBV9,.,ASSVGTSGGGRQETQY
TRBJ2-6,TRBV2,.,ASSNSARSGANVLT
TRBJ2-1,TRBV7-9,.,ASSLPTGANEQF
TRBJ1-1,TRBV9,once,ASSGSGDPLRALRVF
TRBJ1-1,TRBV29-1,.,SVAAGSNTEAF
TRBJ2-7,TRBV7-6,.,ASSTSGEQY
TRBJ2-1,TRBV18,.,ASSLAGGPDNEQF
TRBJ1-1,TRBV5-4,.,ASSLPRNTEAF
TRBJ2-2,TRBV18,.,ASSPGQGALNTGELF
TRBJ1-5,TRBV14,.,ASSRGQAQPQH
TRBJ2-1,TRBV7-2,.,ASSLDSRQAVNEQF
TRBJ1-3,TRBV7-3,once,ASSLNQGIGNTIY
TRBJ1-2,TRBV12-3/TRBV12-4,.,ASSFRDYGYT
TRBJ1-1,TRBV5-4,few,ASSQTGTGRSEAF
TRBJ1-6,TRBV18,few,ASSPKQPSDNSPLH
TRBJ1-1,TRBV27,.,ASSVGQGARNTEAF